These 10 T cell receptor beta chains originate from one sample sequenced in a study of T cell responses to AZD1222 COVID-19 vaccine. Repertoires were generated with immunoSEQ multiplex PCR, while TCRdb's copy carries only in-frame clones and drops some. The table includes approximately 130,000 clones, more than 85% detected once. Sequencing was performed on peripheral blood, taken on day 0 of AZD1222 vaccination. The receptors were sampled from an adult in good health.

The chain recombines TRBV30 with TRBJ2-1, with D hard to call. Deletions cut 4 bases from V and 10 bases from J, with 8 bases between. CDR3 length: 10 residues. From germline, CDR1 is GTSNPN and CDR2 SVGIG (reference sequence). The CDR3: CAWKDPEQFF. The CDR3 region has the DNA TGTGCCTGGAAGGACCCCGAGCAGTTCTTC.

This clone was counted a single time. The V gene is TRBV20-1, the J gene TRBJ2-7, with 7 bases that match TRBD2. The germline V gene encodes CDR1 DFQATT and CDR2 SNEGSKA (reference sequence). The CDR3 length is 14 residues. The V and J ends lost 3 bases and 3 bases, in that order; junction bases with no gene match: 8. CDR3 in amino acids: CSASGPSGNYEQYF. The CDR3 DNA reads TGCAGTGCTAGTGGTCCTAGCGGAAACTACGAGCAGTACTTC.

The J gene is TRBJ2-1, the V gene TRBV3-1 (or the pseudogene TRBV3-2); the D gene is possibly TRBD2 (5 bases). The CDR3 covers 15 residues. Germline lookup yields CDR1 LGHDT and CDR2 YNNKEL (reference sequence). V gave up 1 base and J gave up 3 bases, with 10 bases separating them. The CDR3 nucleotides are TGTGCCAGCAGCCAAGCACGGGAAGGCTACAATGAGCAGTTCTTC. Amino acids: CASSQAREGYNEQFF.

The V and J genes are TRBV5-4 and TRBJ2-7, with 8 bases lining up with TRBD2. From germline, CDR1 is SGHNT and CDR2 YYREEE (reference sequence). This CDR3 spans 13 amino acids. With 4 bases clipped from V and 4 bases from J, the junction kept 4 bases outside the gene matches. In DNA, the CDR3 is TGTGCCAGCAGCAATAGCGGGGCGTACGAGCAGTACTTC. Protein product: CASSNSGAYEQYF.

In its sample, this clone was seen once. The chain carries TRBV6-2 or TRBV6-3 and TRBJ1-1; D unresolved. Germline assignment: CDR1 MNHEY and CDR2 SVGEGT. Trimming stripped 2 bases from V and 8 bases from J, with 9 bases between. The CDR3 sequence is 12 residues long. Here the CDR3 reads CASSYGRLEAFF. CDR3 DNA: TGTGCCAGCAGTTACGGTCGTCTGGAAGCTTTCTTT.

The chain uses TRBV6-5 and TRBJ1-2; a weak D match, TRBD1 (6 bases). V was trimmed by 0 bases and J by 5 bases, leaving 13 bases between them. Germline CDR1 reads MNHEY; CDR2 reads SVGAGI. The CDR3 runs 15 residues. Here the CDR3 reads CASSYSPDSSYGYTF. The CDR3 nucleotides read TGTGCCAGCAGTTACTCACCGGACAGCTCGTATGGCTACACCTTC.

V usage is TRBV6-5 and J usage is TRBJ2-7, with 7 bases that match TRBD2. Trimming removed 0 bases from V and 6 bases from J; junction bases left unmatched: 8. The CDR3 is made up of 15 amino acids. CDR1 is MNHEY, CDR2 SVGAGI, per germline. The CDR3 sequence: CASSYSGGRAVEQYF. The CDR3 nucleotides read TGTGCCAGCAGTTACTCGGGTGGGAGGGCCGTCGAGCAGTACTTC.

The CDR3 coding sequence is TGTGCCAGCAGTGACTGGGCCTCGAGGCGAAATAACTATGGCTACACCTTC. Translated: CASSDWASRRNNYGYTF. The chain carries TRBV6-1 and TRBJ1-2; D is unresolved. Per the germline V gene, CDR1 is MNHNS and CDR2 is SASEGT. CDR3 length: 17 amino acids. V was cut by 3 bases and J by 1 base, with 18 bases left in between.

The V call is TRBV19, the J call TRBJ2-1; 7 bases are shared with TRBD1. The ends lost 4 bases at V and 2 bases at J; junction bases unmatched: 8. Germline CDR1 LNHDA, CDR2 SQIVND (reference sequence). This CDR3 contains 16 residues. CDR3 coding DNA: TGTGCCAGTAGTACACCGGGACAGAGCACCTACAATGAGCAGTTCTTC. Residues: CASSTPGQSTYNEQFF.

V gene TRBV5-6 combines with J gene TRBJ1-2; 7 positions match TRBD1. Germline CDR1 reads SGHDT; CDR2 reads YYEEEE. The CDR3 runs 14 residues. Trimming at V came to 2 bases and at J to 6 bases, leaving 7 bases not matched to a gene. CDR3 amino acids: CASSFSGTVDGYTF. The CDR3 coding sequence is TGTGCCAGCAGCTTTTCCGGGACAGTCGATGGCTACACCTTC.